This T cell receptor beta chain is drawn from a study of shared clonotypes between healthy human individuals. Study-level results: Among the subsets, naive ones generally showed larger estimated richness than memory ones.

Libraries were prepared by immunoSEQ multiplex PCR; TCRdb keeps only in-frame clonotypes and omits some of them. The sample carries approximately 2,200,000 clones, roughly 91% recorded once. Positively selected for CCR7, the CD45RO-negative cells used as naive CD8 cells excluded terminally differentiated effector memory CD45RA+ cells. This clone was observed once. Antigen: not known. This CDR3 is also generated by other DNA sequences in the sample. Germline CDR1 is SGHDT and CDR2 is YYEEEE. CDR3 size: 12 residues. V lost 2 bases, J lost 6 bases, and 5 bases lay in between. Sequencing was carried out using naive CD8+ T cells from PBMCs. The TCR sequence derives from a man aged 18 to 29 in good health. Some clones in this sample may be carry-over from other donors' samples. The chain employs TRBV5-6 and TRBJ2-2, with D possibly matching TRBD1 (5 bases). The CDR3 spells CASSLGAGELFF. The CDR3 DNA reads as TGTGCCAGCAGCTTAGGGGCCGGGGAGCTGTTTTTT.